This TCR beta chain was recorded in a study of shared clonotypes between healthy human individuals. The genomic DNA of each subset was split evenly across several immunoSEQ plates. TCRdb's copy holds only in-frame clones and misses some; the assay was immunoSEQ multiplex PCR. This table has about 2.4 million clones, 93% appearing once. Study results and caveats: Owing to a small donor count, the genetic and exposure-history diversity represented was limited. Blood was the only sampled material, and tissue repertoires likely differ.

As regards this clone: Its antigen remains unidentified.

Losses at the gene ends were 4 bases for V and 2 bases for J; bases not matched to a gene: 9. Looked up from germline, CDR1 is SGHDN and CDR2 is FVKESK. There are 17 residues in the CDR3. The V gene is TRBV14, the J gene TRBJ1-3, with TRBD1 identical over 9 bases. Sequences were obtained from naive CD4+ T cells from PBMCs. Subset given: CD45RA+ positively selected. The TCR was taken from a man younger than 35 in good health. Some clones in this sample may be carry-over from other donors' samples. In nucleotides, the CDR3 is TGTGCCAGCAGCCGTCCCGGGACAGGGCTGACTGGAAACACCATATATTTT. It encodes CASSRPGTGLTGNTIYF.